Listed below are T cell receptor beta chains from one sample, sequenced in a study of shared clonotypes between healthy human individuals. Sequencing was performed with immunoSEQ multiplex PCR; in TCRdb, only in-frame clones are kept and a portion is missing. The table has 2 million to 3 million clones, over 85% seen once. The specimen was naive CD4+ T cells from PBMCs. All receptors derive from a man aged 18 to 30 in good health. Some clones in this sample may be carry-over from other donors' samples. Both conserved end residues are part of each CDR3. D genes are given only for firm matches.

.,TRBV27,CASSFSSNQPQHF
TRBD1,TRBV7-9,CASSPGQGSVYGYTF
.,TRBV6-5,CASSSGQETQYF
TRBD2,TRBV29-1,CSVVRLAGGLREQFF
.,TRBV2,CASSSSTGTDTQYF
.,TRBV5-1,CASSPGDANEKLFF
.,TRBV7-2,CASSLTSNQPQHF
.,TRBV7-8,CASSHSNRNQETQYF
.,TRBV19,CASSSRQRSGNTIYF
.,TRBV20-1,CSARDRDEQYF
.,TRBV6-4,CASSARAGGPNYGYTF
.,TRBV30,CAWGLGVGNEQFF
TRBD2,TRBV7-2,CASSLFGRGAVREQYF
.,TRBV10-1,CASSGPIPRDTQYF
.,TRBV5-1,CASSFVVNYGYTF
TRBD1,TRBV5-1,CASSLPPGQTQETQYF
.,TRBV28,CASSGENYGYTF
.,TRBV6-5,CASSPGRRRETQYF
TRBD1,TRBV5-6,CASSLYAGQGPYGYTF
.,TRBV5-1,CASSSSTDTQYF
.,TRBV7-9,CASSLDGVNTEAFF
.,TRBV5-1,CASTPGAEETQYF
.,TRBV10-2,CASSDRRKLFF
.,TRBV14,CASSQEIWFSSYNEQFF
TRBD2,TRBV27,CASSLSFSGRAVDTQYF
.,TRBV7-2,CASSIDGFQIYEQYF
TRBD2,TRBV19,CATSRLAGVNEQFF
.,TRBV13,CASSFALGRTVSYNEQFF
TRBD2,TRBV7-3,CASSSGRTSGGHGQTQYF
TRBD1,TRBV5-1,CASSLTMTGGATDTQYF
.,TRBV7-8,CASSPAGQGYGYTF
.,TRBV7-8,CASSLSHASAMGFGELFF
TRBD2,TRBV30,CAWRGLAAFGEQFF
TRBD1,TRBV5-6,CASSLLGTGRTEAFF
TRBD1,TRBV29-1,CSVRKGGTGDNEQFF
.,TRBV9,CASSVGWEFTHEQYF
.,TRBV29-1,CSVDKLGRGSGNTIYF
.,TRBV9,CASRRGYGYTF
.,TRBV6-4,CASSDTGRADTQYF
.,TRBV11-2,CASSSYRDRNTEAFF
TRBD1,TRBV6-1,CAIEGQLNTEAFF
.,TRBV5-1,CASSLAGTITEAFF
TRBD1,TRBV6-4,CASKRTGNATNEKLFF
.,TRBV21-1,CASSKERDKSSYEQYF
TRBD2,TRBV19,CASSILAGGLNEQFF
.,TRBV2,CASSEAPTDRASTDTQYF
.,TRBV27,CASSFSGFYNEQFF
.,TRBV7-2,CASSLNRGGGYEQYF
.,TRBV5-1,CASRVWTAGEKLFF
TRBD1,TRBV7-2,CASRPTGGLGYTF
.,TRBV2,CASSVALAGYTF
.,TRBV9,CASSVMPGGGKNTGELFF
.,TRBV9,CASSVDGGIYNEQFF
.,TRBV7-8,CASSLGKSQRATYEQYF